What follows describes a single T cell receptor (beta chain). Its antigen is as yet unknown. This CDR3 has 15 amino acids. Germline lookup yields CDR1 SGHAT and CDR2 FQNNGV. The J segment lost 3 bases and the V segment lost 5 bases, leaving 3 bases of the junction unmatched. TCRdb's copy holds only in-frame clones and misses some; the assay was immunoSEQ multiplex PCR. The profile shows 100,000 to 150,000 clones, over 90% of them singletons. The data stem from a study of T cell responses to AZD1222 COVID-19 vaccine. Whole-study results and caveats: Spike-wide vaccine-associated CD4 TCRs dominated at 160-218 and 743-854.

The source of this sequence is an adult in good health. V gene TRBV11-2 combines with J gene TRBJ1-5; TRBD1 matches at 11 bases. The sample consisted of peripheral blood, taken on day 0 of AZD1222 vaccination. The chain's CDR3 is CASSAGQGDNQPQHF. CDR3 nucleotide sequence: TGTGCCAGCAGCGCGGGACAGGGGGACAATCAGCCCCAGCATTTT.